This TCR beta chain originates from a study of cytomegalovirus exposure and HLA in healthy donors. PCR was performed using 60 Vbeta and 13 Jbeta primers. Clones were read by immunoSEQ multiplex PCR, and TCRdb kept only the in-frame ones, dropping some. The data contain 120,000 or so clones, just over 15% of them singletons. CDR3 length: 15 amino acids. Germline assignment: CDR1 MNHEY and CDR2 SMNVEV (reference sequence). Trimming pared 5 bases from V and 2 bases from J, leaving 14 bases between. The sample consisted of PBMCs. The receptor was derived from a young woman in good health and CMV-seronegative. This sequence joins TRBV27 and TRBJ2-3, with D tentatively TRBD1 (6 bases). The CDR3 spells CASSPQGRTTDTQYF. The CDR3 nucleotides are TGTGCCAGCAGTCCTCAGGGGAGAACCACAGATACGCAGTATTTT.